The subject of this entry is one TCR beta chain. Its target is unknown. This entry belongs to a study of CD8 T cells in Susac syndrome. The study, taken as a whole, reports: The study conceded that its TCR sequencing and HLA analysis involved relatively few individuals.

TEMRA cells were FACS-enriched and CD8+ and CD4+ T cells negatively isolated. Random hexamers were used to reverse transcribe roughly 0.5 to 1 ug of RNA. In TCRdb, the immunoSEQ multiplex PCR reads were re-called with MiXCR into one record per CDR3 protein. The sample shows about 47,000 distinct CDR3 sequences, more than 85% of them seen only once. Germline CDR1 SEHNR, CDR2 FQNEAQ (reference sequence). V shed 6 bases and J 4 bases; nucleotides not matched to a gene: 6. The CDR3 runs to 14 residues. What was sequenced was CD8+ T cells from PBMCs. This sequence originates from a human donor in good health. This chain uses TRBV7-9 with TRBJ2-7, with 10 positions matching TRBD2. The CDR3 DNA sequence: TGTGCCAGCAGGGAGGCTAGCGGGAGTTACGAGCAGTACTTC. It yields the protein CASREASGSYEQYF.